One and the same sample provided the 14 T cell receptor beta chains below, sequenced in a study of a mutant IDH1 vaccine in newly diagnosed glioma. Repertoires were generated with immunoSEQ multiplex PCR, while TCRdb's copy carries only in-frame clones and drops some. The table shows 40,000 or so clones, with roughly 78% occurring only once. The time point is: baseline, week 1 (first vaccination visit). Treatment defined: pre-vaccination baseline after standard-of-care therapy. The sample here was PBMCs, taken from a glioma patient treated with radiotherapy, temozolomide or both. These receptors all come from a man aged 35 to 55 with glioma. Some clones in this sample may be carry-over from other donors' samples.

This clone appeared a single time. The V gene is TRBV19, the J gene TRBJ2-3; TRBD2 agrees at 15 bases. There are 14 residues in the CDR3. The V segment lost 5 bases and the J segment 6 bases; nucleotides outside the gene matches: 0. CDR1 is LNHDA, CDR2 SQIVND, per germline (reference sequence). The CDR3 spells CASSGTSGGDTQYF. CDR3 bases: TGTGCCAGTAGTGGGACTAGCGGGGGGGATACGCAGTATTTT.

The gene calls are TRBV19 and TRBJ1-1; 8 bases match TRBD1. The CDR3 length is 15 residues. Germline trimming cut 4 bases from V and 6 bases from J; bases unmatched to any gene: 10. Germline values: CDR1 LNHDA, CDR2 SQIVND (reference sequence). Written as DNA, the CDR3 is TGTGCCAGTAGTAACCCAGGACAGGGTACGTCTGAAGCTTTCTTT. Translated, it gives CASSNPGQGTSEAFF.

The genes are TRBV5-8 and TRBJ2-7; D might be TRBD2 (5 bases). The V end lost 3 bases, the J end lost 3 bases, and 10 bases lay between the germline ends. CDR1 and CDR2 (germline): SGHTS, YDEGEE. The CDR3 runs 13 residues. The DNA for the CDR3 is TGTGCCAGCAGCTCCGGGAACTTCTACGAGCAGTACTTC. Translated, it gives CASSSGNFYEQYF.

The chain links TRBV7-9 to TRBJ1-4; D ambiguous. V was clipped by 5 bases and J by 8 bases, with 9 bases between them. CDR3 length: 12 amino acids. Germline assignment: CDR1 SEHNR and CDR2 FQNEAQ (reference sequence). The DNA of the CDR3 is TGTGCCAGCAGCACTGGAGGGGAAAAACTGTTTTTT. It yields the protein CASSTGGEKLFF.

In its sample, this clone was seen a few times. The chain joins TRBV9 to TRBJ2-3; 8 bases are a match to TRBD1. CDR3 length equals 15 residues. Germline-derived CDR1 and CDR2 are SGDLS and YYNGEE. The trim removed 4 bases at V and 2 bases at J, leaving 6 bases unmatched. Here the CDR3 DNA reads TGTGCCAGCAGCTCCCGGACAGGGTCCACAGATACGCAGTATTTT. This gives the protein CASSSRTGSTDTQYF.

This clone appeared a single time. The chain recombines TRBV5-1 with TRBJ1-1; D remains ambiguous. The V gene lost 6 bases and the J gene lost 0 bases, with 9 bases spanning the gap. CDR1 is SGHRS, CDR2 YFSETQ, per germline. The CDR3 is made up of 13 amino acids. CDR3 DNA sequence: TGCGCCAGCACACAAGAGATGAACACTGAAGCTTTCTTT. Translated, it gives CASTQEMNTEAFF.

This chain joins TRBV10-3 and TRBJ1-2, with D possibly matching TRBD1 (5 bases). The V and J ends lost 0 bases and 7 bases respectively, with 9 bases between them. Germline-derived CDR1 and CDR2 are ENHRY and SYGVKD. The CDR3 extends over 13 amino acids. The CDR3 coding sequence is TGTGCCATCAGTGAGTCATGGACATCTGGCTACACCTTC. Amino acids: CAISESWTSGYTF.

This chain joins TRBV20-1 and TRBJ1-1; no definite D call. Trimming pared 3 bases from V and 3 bases from J, leaving 5 bases between. The CDR3 has 11 amino acids. The germline CDR1 and CDR2 sequences are DFQATT and SNEGSKA (reference sequence). CDR3 sequence reads: CSASAYTEAFF. The CDR3 bases are TGCAGTGCTAGTGCGTACACTGAAGCTTTCTTT.

The chain recombines TRBV7-9 with TRBJ1-2; D is unresolved. From germline, CDR1 is SEHNR and CDR2 FQNEAQ (reference sequence). The CDR3 spans 13 residues. Trimming stripped 1 base from V and 5 bases from J, with 8 bases between. The CDR3 coding sequence is TGTGCCAGCAGCTTAGAGGGCGGGTATGGCTACACCTTC. Translating gives CASSLEGGYGYTF.

The CDR3, as DNA: TGTGCCAGCAGCTTAGGGCAGGGCGAATCCCGCCTTCGCTATGGCTACACCTTC. Amino acid sequence: CASSLGQGESRLRYGYTF. The J gene is TRBJ1-2, the V gene TRBV7-2; D is possibly TRBD1 (5 bases). This CDR3 is 18 amino acids long. The V gene's germline CDR1 is SGHTA and CDR2 FQGNSA. V lost 1 base and J lost 4, with 22 bases in between.

The V and J genes are TRBV27 and TRBJ1-2; unclear D gene. V lost 1 base and J lost 0, with 15 bases in between. CDR1 is MNHEY, CDR2 SMNVEV, per germline (reference sequence). This CDR3 has 17 amino acids. The DNA for the CDR3 is TGTGCCAGCAGTTTATTTCTGGACGGGATTCCTAACTATGGCTACACCTTC. Translating it yields CASSLFLDGIPNYGYTF.

The chain has TRBV5-1 and TRBJ2-1; 16 nucleotides agree with TRBD2. Germline-derived CDR1 and CDR2 are SGHRS and YFSETQ. Trimming cost V 2 bases and J 9 bases; bases outside gene matches: 11. This CDR3 has 18 amino acids. The CDR3 protein is CASSFGTSGGASHFEQFF. DNA of the CDR3: TGCGCCAGCAGCTTTGGGACTAGCGGGGGGGCCTCCCATTTTGAGCAGTTCTTC.

This clone was recorded only once. The CDR3 is CSAERGGTDTQYF. The CDR3 coding sequence is TGCAGCGCAGAAAGGGGGGGGACAGATACGCAGTATTTT. The chain employs TRBV29-1 and TRBJ2-3; D perhaps matches TRBD2 (7 bases). Trimming took 7 bases from V and 3 from J, leaving 14 bases between them. The CDR3 spans 13 residues. The germline gives CDR1 SQVTM, CDR2 ANQGSEA.

The V call is TRBV29-1, the J call TRBJ1-1; D call uncertain. This CDR3 comprises 12 residues. Germline loops: CDR1 SQVTM, CDR2 ANQGSEA. V was shortened by 0 bases and J by 1 base, with 3 bases between the two germline ends. The CDR3 loop reads CSVEDRNTEAFF. CDR3 nucleotides: TGCAGCGTTGAAGATCGGAACACTGAAGCTTTCTTT. The whole variable domain, remainder taken from reference TRBV29-1 and TRBJ1-1, is SAVISQKPSRDICQRGTSLTIQCQVDSQVTMMFWYRQQPGQSLTLIATANQGSEATYESGFVIDKFPISRPNLTFSTLTVSNMSPEDSSIYLCSVEDRNTEAFFGQGTRLTVV.